This T cell receptor beta chain was sequenced for a study of blood T cell repertoires in COVID-19. Looking at the study overall: COVID-19 samples, acute and convalescent, were from the United States, Italy and Spain.

Trimming took 6 bases from V and 4 from J, leaving 18 bases between them. Germline V lookup: CDR1 LNHDA, CDR2 SQIVND (reference sequence). This CDR3 is 15 amino acids long. Generated by immunoSEQ multiplex PCR, the TCRdb table keeps only in-frame clones and is missing some. The repertoire has about 250,000 clones, 70% to 90% of them found once; the top ten carry less than 8.5%. Participants, about 18 to 90 years old, spanned under 30 US areas. V and J are TRBV19 and TRBJ1-1, with D possibly being TRBD1 (6 bases). The receptor comes from a woman in her fifties or sixties who had been exposed to COVID-19. Sequencing was performed on PBMCs or T cells enriched from blood (not recorded which). Written as DNA, the CDR3 is TGTGCCAGTAGACCAGGACAGCCTCGGGGCACTGAAGCTTTCTTT. As protein: CASRPGQPRGTEAFF.